This TCR beta chain was captured in a study of blood T cell repertoires in COVID-19. Profiling relied on immunoSEQ multiplex PCR, and the TCRdb table lists in-frame clones only, not all of them. The table has about 180,000 clones, roughly four fifths seen once. This clone has just one count. CDR3 length: 14 residues. Germline V gene data show CDR1 as LGHDT and CDR2 as YNNKEL (reference sequence). The trim removed 1 base at V and 4 bases at J, leaving 4 bases unmatched. The TCR sequence derives from a woman in her seventies with COVID-19, enrolled during active disease. The sequencing sample was made of peripheral blood. V usage is TRBV3-1 (or the pseudogene TRBV3-2) and J usage is TRBJ2-7; 7 bases are shared with TRBD1. The CDR3 loop is CASSQVRGSYEQYF. The CDR3 coding sequence is TGTGCCAGCAGCCAAGTCAGGGGGAGTTACGAGCAGTACTTC.